The 13 T cell receptor beta chains below come from one sample, sequenced in a study of cytomegalovirus exposure and HLA in healthy donors. PCR amplification relied on 60 Vbeta primers (plus 13 Jbeta primers). TCRdb's table, derived via immunoSEQ multiplex PCR, lists solely in-frame clones and lacks some. The sample has 150,000 to 200,000 clones; about 65% are singletons. Sequencing was performed on PBMCs. All receptors come from a woman between 18 and 29 years old in good health and CMV-seropositive.

The V gene is TRBV5-4, the J gene TRBJ2-5, with 13 bases matching TRBD2. CDR3 length: 16 residues. Germline CDR1 is SGHNT and CDR2 is YYREEE (reference sequence). V gave up 2 bases and J gave up 6 bases; unmatched junction bases: 7. Written as DNA, the CDR3 is TGTGCCAGCAGCTTACCGACTAGCGGGGGGTTAAAGACCCAGTACTTC. It is translated as CASSLPTSGGLKTQYF. Supplemented by reference TRBV5-4 and TRBJ2-5, the full variable domain reads ETGVTQSPTHLIKTRGQQVTLRCSSQSGHNTVSWYQQALGQGPQFIFQYYREEENGRGNFPPRFSGLQFPNYSSELNVNALELDDSALYLCASSLPTSGGLKTQYFGPGTRLLVL.

The rearrangement uses TRBV9 and TRBJ2-1; perhaps TRBD1 as D (6 bases). Germline CDR1 is SGDLS and CDR2 is YYNGEE. This CDR3 comprises 13 residues. The V gene lost 3 bases and the J gene lost 4 bases, with 8 bases spanning the gap. The chain's CDR3 is CASSGDIYNEQFF. The CDR3 DNA reads as TGTGCCAGCAGCGGGGACATTTACAATGAGCAGTTCTTC.

The chain combines TRBV2 with TRBJ1-2; a possible D gene is TRBD1 (5 bases). Germline V lookup: CDR1 SNHLY, CDR2 FYNNEI. V dropped 7 bases and J dropped 0 bases, with 9 bases sitting between them. The CDR3 sequence is 13 residues long. The CDR3 region is CASTWGANYGYTF. DNA for the CDR3: TGTGCCAGCACTTGGGGGGCTAACTATGGCTACACCTTC.

This clone was detected only once. This chain joins TRBV7-3 and TRBJ2-3; 12 positions match TRBD2. The V gene end was trimmed by 1 base and the J gene end by 1 base; junction bases not matched to a gene: 3. Germline loops: CDR1 SGHTA, CDR2 FQGTGA. The CDR3 consists of 17 residues. DNA for the CDR3: TGTGCCAGCAGCTTAAGGCTAGCGGGAGGGCGCACAGATACGCAGTATTTT. Amino acids: CASSLRLAGGRTDTQYF.

The count of this clone is one. The genes are TRBV4-1 and TRBJ2-6, with D possibly being TRBD1 (6 bases). The CDR3 loop spans 18 amino acids. CDR1 is MGHRA and CDR2 is YSYEKL in the germline V gene. V was shortened by 2 bases and J by 0 bases, with 14 bases between the two germline ends. CDR3 loop: CASSQSTTGYSGANVLTF. DNA of the CDR3: TGCGCCAGCAGCCAATCCACTACAGGGTACTCTGGGGCCAACGTCCTGACTTTC.

About this clone: The junction differs from germline at one of its ends, possibly a read error. The chain is built from TRBV29-1 and TRBJ1-6; D is uncertain. This CDR3 comprises 14 residues. Germline V CDR1 and CDR2: SQVTM, ANQGSEA. CDR3: CSVAESSYNSPLHF. CDR3 DNA sequence: TGCAGCGTTGCCGAGAGCTCCTATAATTCCCCCCTCCACTTT.

The genes are TRBV30 and TRBJ2-1; D is possibly TRBD2 (6 bases). The CDR3 spans 15 residues. The germline V gene encodes CDR1 GTSNPN and CDR2 SVGIG (reference sequence). V was pared by 5 bases and J by 2 bases, with 16 bases between. CDR3 sequence: CAWSGLLSAYNEQFF. CDR3 nucleotide sequence: TGTGCCTGGTCCGGACTACTCAGCGCCTACAATGAGCAGTTCTTC.

This clone was recorded a few times. CDR3 bases: TGTGCCTGGATGACAGGGACTGCAACTAATGAAAAACTGTTTTTT. Translated, it gives CAWMTGTATNEKLFF. The chain links TRBV30 to TRBJ1-4, with 7 bases that match TRBD1. CDR1 GTSNPN and CDR2 SVGIG come from the germline V gene (reference sequence). CDR3 length: 15 amino acids. Trimming removed 4 bases from V and 0 bases from J; junction bases left unmatched: 5. Filled out from reference TRBV30 and TRBJ1-4, the complete variable domain reads SQTIHQWPATLVQPVGSPLSLECTVEGTSNPNLYWYRQAAGRGLQLLFYSVGIGQISSEVPQNLSASRPQDRQFILSSKKLLLSDSGFYLCAWMTGTATNEKLFFGSGTQLSVL.

J is TRBJ1-3 and V is TRBV19, with D unclear. From germline, CDR1 is LNHDA and CDR2 SQIVND (reference sequence). The CDR3 length is 13 residues. Trimming shortened V by 6 bases and J by 3 bases, and 9 bases separated the two germline ends. This CDR3 reads CASRTGYGNTIYF. The CDR3 coding sequence is TGTGCCAGTAGAACTGGTTATGGAAACACCATATATTTT.

The rearrangement uses TRBV9 and TRBJ2-7, with D possibly matching TRBD1 (6 bases). There are 13 residues in the CDR3. The V gene lost 4 bases and the J gene lost 6 bases, with 14 bases spanning the gap. Germline V gene lookup returns CDR1 SGDLS and CDR2 YYNGEE. The CDR3 bases are TGTGCCAGCAGCAAGCGTCAGGGGCGCGAGCAGTACTTC. The encoded protein is CASSKRQGREQYF.

This chain connects TRBV11-2 to TRBJ2-1; 12 positions match TRBD2. The CDR3 extends over 17 amino acids. Trimming at V came to 4 bases and at J to 2 bases, leaving 6 bases not matched to a gene. Germline V lookup: CDR1 SGHAT, CDR2 FQNNGV. CDR3 coding DNA: TGTGCCAGCAGCTCACTAGCGGGGGGTCCCCCCTACAATGAGCAGTTCTTC. Translation: CASSSLAGGPPYNEQFF.

This clone appeared once. The chain uses TRBV7-9 and TRBJ2-7; maybe TRBD2 (5 bases). Trimming stripped 8 bases from V and 0 bases from J, with 11 bases between. CDR3 length: 13 amino acids. Germline CDR1 is SEHNR and CDR2 is FQNEAQ (reference sequence). CDR3 DNA: TGTGCCAGCGGGCTCCGGGGCTCCTACGAGCAGTACTTC. Translating gives CASGLRGSYEQYF.

The genes are TRBV7-2 and TRBJ1-5, with 8 bases that match TRBD1. Germline CDR1 is SGHTA and CDR2 is FQGNSA. Unmatched junction bases numbered 6, after V lost 4 bases and J lost 4 bases. This CDR3 comprises 15 residues. CDR3 residues: CASSSQGARNQPQHF. The CDR3, as DNA: TGTGCCAGCAGCTCGCAGGGGGCCCGAAATCAGCCCCAGCATTTT.